This paragraph reports one TCR beta chain. Its antigen is unidentified. The record originates from a study of OX40 agonist ivuxolimab in advanced cancers. Overall study findings and caveats: CD8+ T cells (on average) carried more expanded clones than CD4+ T cells.

The data were produced by immunoSEQ multiplex PCR, yet TCRdb's version contains in-frame clones alone and is incomplete. The sample has tens of thousands of clones, just under 90% seen once. V lost 0 bases and J 3 bases, leaving 15 bases between the germline ends. Looked up from germline, CDR1 is MRHNA and CDR2 is SNTAGT. The CDR3 has 17 residues. Here the sequenced sample was CD4+ or CD8+ T cells sorted from blood, taken in a trial of the OX40 agonist ivuxolimab. This rearrangement joins TRBV6-4 to TRBJ2-1; D gene ambiguous. This TCR derives from an adult with an advanced solid tumor such as melanoma, head and neck, liver or kidney cancer. The CDR3 DNA sequence: TGTGCCAGCAGTGACTCGAAGGCAGCGTACAACTACAATGAGCAGTTCTTC. Translating it yields CASSDSKAAYNYNEQFF.